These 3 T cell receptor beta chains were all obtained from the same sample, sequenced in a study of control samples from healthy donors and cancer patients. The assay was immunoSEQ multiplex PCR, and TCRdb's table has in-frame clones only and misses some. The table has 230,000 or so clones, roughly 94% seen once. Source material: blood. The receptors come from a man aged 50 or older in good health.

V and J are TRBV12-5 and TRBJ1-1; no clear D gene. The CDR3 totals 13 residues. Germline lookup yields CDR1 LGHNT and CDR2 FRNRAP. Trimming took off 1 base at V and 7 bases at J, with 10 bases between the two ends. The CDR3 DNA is TGTGCTAGTGGTTTGGGACCGGCCCTTGAAGCTTTCTTT. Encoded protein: CASGLGPALEAFF.

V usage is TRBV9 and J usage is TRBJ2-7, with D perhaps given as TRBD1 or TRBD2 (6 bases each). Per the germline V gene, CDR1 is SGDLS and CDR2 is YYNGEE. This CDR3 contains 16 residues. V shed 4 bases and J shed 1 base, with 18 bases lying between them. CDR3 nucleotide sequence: TGTGCCAGCAGCCCGAGAGGGGGGACGGTTTCCTACGAGCAGTACTTC. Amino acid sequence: CASSPRGGTVSYEQYF.

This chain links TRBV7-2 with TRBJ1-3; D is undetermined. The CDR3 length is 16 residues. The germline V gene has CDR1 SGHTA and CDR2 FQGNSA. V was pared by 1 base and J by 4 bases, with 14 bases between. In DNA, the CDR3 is TGTGCCAGCAGCTTAGTTACCGGGAGGTCCGGAAACACCATATATTTT. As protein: CASSLVTGRSGNTIYF.